One and the same sample provided the 30 T cell receptor beta chains below, sequenced in a study of graft-versus-host responses after intestinal transplantation. Produced via immunoSEQ multiplex PCR; TCRdb's table is partial and in-frame only. There are over 9,000 clones in the sample; about 80% occur only once, and about 30% lies in the top ten. The sample here was PBMCs, taken about 490 days after intestinal transplant. The source of these receptors is a human patient who received an intestinal transplant, so some T cells may come from the graft donor.

J is TRBJ2-5 and V is TRBV4-1, with TRBD1 as a possible D gene (5 bases). Germline assignment: CDR1 MGHRA and CDR2 YSYEKL. There are 15 residues in the CDR3. V was pared by 3 bases and J by 0 bases, with 11 bases between. CDR3 bases: TGCGCCAGCAGCCAGAGTGGGGCAGACCAAGAGACCCAGTACTTC. Encoded protein: CASSQSGADQETQYF.

This clone was detected only once. The chain uses TRBV21-1 and TRBJ1-6; TRBD1 reflects the table's D call only, with no check against the DNA. TRBV21-1 is deemed a pseudogene. CDR3 size: 16 residues. The CDR3 nucleotides read TGTGCCAGCAGCGGGGTTTCTGGGACATTAAATTCACCCCTCCACTTT. Residues: CASSGVSGTLNSPLHF.

The chain combines TRBV19 with TRBJ2-2; maybe TRBD1 (6 bases). V was shortened by 4 bases and J by 3 bases, with 12 bases between the two germline ends. The CDR3 consists of 15 residues. The germline V gene has CDR1 LNHDA and CDR2 SQIVND (reference sequence). CDR3 coding DNA: TGTGCCAGTAGTAAGGCACAGGGCTACACCGGGGAGCTGTTTTTT. This sequence encodes CASSKAQGYTGELFF.

The V gene is TRBV4-1, the J gene TRBJ2-5; D unresolved. Germline V lookup: CDR1 MGHRA, CDR2 YSYEKL. This CDR3 contains 15 residues. Trimming stripped 1 base from V and 2 bases from J, with 11 bases between. CDR3 DNA sequence: TGCGCCAGCAGCCAAGTCCGGGCAGAACAAGAGACCCAGTACTTC. Residues: CASSQVRAEQETQYF.

The chain couples TRBV30 to TRBJ1-3, with D unclear. Germline values: CDR1 GTSNPN, CDR2 SVGIG (reference sequence). V lost 4 bases and J lost 2, with 6 bases in between. The CDR3 length is 12 residues. Here the CDR3 reads CAWTTAGNTIYF. The DNA of the CDR3 is TGTGCCTGGACTACAGCTGGAAACACCATATATTTT.

This rearrangement joins TRBV11-2 to TRBJ2-1; 13 bases fit TRBD2. CDR1 SGHAT and CDR2 FQNNGV come from the germline V gene. After removal of 6 bases from V and 8 bases from J, the junction contained 7 bases not matched to a gene. The CDR3 is made up of 15 amino acids. CDR3 in DNA: TGTGCCAGCAGTTCTGGACTAGCGGGAGTCTATGAGCAGTTCTTC. Protein sequence: CASSSGLAGVYEQFF.

With respect to this clone: Additional DNA sequences in this sample encode the identical CDR3. The chain couples TRBV28 to TRBJ1-2, with D maybe TRBD1 (6 bases). The V gene's germline CDR1 is MDHEN and CDR2 SYDVKM. This CDR3 contains 17 residues. Trimming stripped 11 bases from V and 2 bases from J, with 27 bases between. CDR3 loop: CARRGAGRATLNYGYTF. The CDR3 DNA is TGTGCCCGCCGGGGGGCGGGGCGGGCCACTCTAAACTATGGCTACACCTTC.

This clone came up a few times. The V call is TRBV2, the J call TRBJ1-1, with D unresolved. V lost 7 bases and J 0 bases, leaving 3 bases between the germline ends. The germline V gene encodes CDR1 SNHLY and CDR2 FYNNEI. CDR3 length equals 11 residues. This chain's CDR3 is CASKVNTEAFF. In DNA form, the CDR3 reads TGTGCCAGCAAGGTGAACACTGAAGCTTTCTTT. Complete variable domain (other parts from reference TRBV2 and TRBJ1-1): EPEVTQTPSHQVTQMGQEVILRCVPISNHLYFYWYRQILGQKVEFLVSFYNNEISEKSEIFDDQFSVERPDGSNFTLKIRSTKLEDSAMYFCASKVNTEAFFGQGTRLTVV.

This chain joins TRBV6-5 and TRBJ2-3, with 7 positions matching TRBD1. In germline, CDR1 is MNHEY, CDR2 SVGAGI. J was trimmed by 9 bases and V by 4 bases; bases with no gene match: 4. CDR3 length equals 12 residues. In DNA, the CDR3 is TGTGCCAGCAGTTCCCAGGGGGTAACGCAGTATTTT. This codes for CASSSQGVTQYF.

V usage is TRBV12-2 and J usage is TRBJ2-1. TRBV12-2 is listed as a pseudogene. CDR3 length: 16 amino acids. The chain's CDR3 is CASRLAWARRRNEQFF. CDR3 in DNA: TGTGCAAGTCGCTTAGCGTGGGCTAGACGGCGCAATGAGCAGTTCTTC.

This clone is medium-sized. The chain joins TRBV6-6 to TRBJ2-2; D is ambiguous. The CDR3 loop spans 11 amino acids. Trimming removed 7 bases at V and 6 bases at J, with 6 bases between. Germline V gives CDR1 MNHNY, CDR2 SVGAGI (reference sequence). The CDR3 loop reads CASIGAGELFF. Here the CDR3 DNA reads TGTGCCAGCATCGGAGCCGGGGAGCTGTTTTTT.

The chain recombines TRBV5-6 with TRBJ2-2; tentative D call: TRBD2 (6 bases). This CDR3 comprises 15 residues. Trimming removed 4 bases at V and 3 bases at J, with 13 bases between. In germline, CDR1 is SGHDT, CDR2 YYEEEE. CDR3 bases: TGTGCCAGCAGCCCGGAGGGGCAATACACCGGGGAGCTGTTTTTT. It specifies CASSPEGQYTGELFF.

This rearrangement joins TRBV9 to TRBJ1-2; TRBD1 is a possible D gene (6 bases). V lost 0 bases and J lost 4, with 7 bases in between. Germline V gene lookup returns CDR1 SGDLS and CDR2 YYNGEE. The CDR3 is 13 amino acids. The CDR3 is CASSVGTAYGYTF. DNA for the CDR3: TGTGCCAGCAGCGTAGGGACAGCCTATGGCTACACCTTC. The whole variable domain, filled in from reference TRBV9 and TRBJ1-2, reads DSGVTQTPKHLITATGQRVTLRCSPRSGDLSVYWYQQSLDQGLQFLIQYYNGEERAKGNILERFSAQQFPDLHSELNLSSLELGDSALYFCASSVGTAYGYTFGSGTRLTVV.

This chain joins TRBV5-1 and TRBJ1-3; the D is unclear. This CDR3 has 12 amino acids. Germline V lookup: CDR1 SGHRS, CDR2 YFSETQ. V lost 0 bases and J lost 4, with 2 bases in between. The CDR3 region has the DNA TGCGCCAGCAGCTTGGAAGGAAACACCATATATTTT. Protein product: CASSLEGNTIYF. The complete variable domain, with remaining parts taken from reference TRBV5-1 and TRBJ1-3, reads KAGVTQTPRYLIKTRGQQVTLSCSPISGHRSVSWYQQTPGQGLQFLFEYFSETQRNKGNFPGRFSGRQFSNSRSEMNVSTLELGDSALYLCASSLEGNTIYFGEGSWLTVV.

The CDR3, as DNA: TGTGCCAGCAAAGACAGTCTTCTTAATGAAAAACTGTTTTTT. Amino acid sequence: CASKDSLLNEKLFF. The J gene is TRBJ1-4, the V gene TRBV2; D is perhaps TRBD1 (5 bases). Trimming took off 7 bases at V and 4 bases at J, with 13 bases between the two ends. Germline assignment: CDR1 SNHLY and CDR2 FYNNEI. This CDR3 region has 14 residues.

The rearrangement uses TRBV15 and TRBJ2-7, with D maybe TRBD2 (6 bases). V lost 0 bases and J lost 0, with 12 bases in between. Germline CDR1 LNHNV, CDR2 YYDKDF (reference sequence). This CDR3 comprises 16 residues. The chain's CDR3 is CATSRDRDLSSYEQYF. The CDR3 nucleotides are TGTGCCACCAGCAGAGACCGGGACTTAAGCTCCTACGAGCAGTACTTC.

In the case of this clone: This CDR3 is also generated by other DNA sequences in the sample. The V gene is TRBV28, the J gene TRBJ1-2; no clear D gene. CDR1 and CDR2 from the germline V gene are MDHEN and SYDVKM. There are 14 residues in the CDR3. Deletions cut 3 bases from V and 5 bases from J, with 13 bases between. The CDR3 coding sequence is TGTGCCAGCAGTTTTGGGCCTGCAAATTATGGCTACACCTTC. It codes for CASSFGPANYGYTF.

The rearrangement uses TRBV7-9 and TRBJ1-2; 8 bases match TRBD1. Germline V gene data show CDR1 as SEHNR and CDR2 as FQNEAQ (reference sequence). This CDR3 spans 15 amino acids. The V gene end was trimmed by 4 bases and the J gene end by 3 bases; junction bases not matched to a gene: 7. The CDR3: CASSSGQGRHYGYTF. The CDR3 coding sequence is TGTGCCAGCAGCTCTGGACAGGGAAGGCACTATGGCTACACCTTC.

This chain links TRBV5-1 with TRBJ1-3; a possible D gene is TRBD1 (5 bases). V was shortened by 4 bases and J by 1 base, with 18 bases between the two germline ends. The CDR3 runs to 17 residues. CDR1 and CDR2 from the germline V gene are SGHRS and YFSETQ. Here the CDR3 reads CASSPSPGKKSGNTIYF. CDR3 nucleotide sequence: TGCGCCAGCAGCCCCTCCCCAGGGAAGAAGTCTGGAAACACCATATATTTT.

The rearrangement joins TRBV5-4 to TRBJ2-7; D tentatively reads TRBD1 or TRBD2 (6 bases each). In germline, CDR1 is SGHNT, CDR2 YYREEE (reference sequence). Between the trimmed V and J ends, which lost 2 bases and 5 bases, there was a span of 17 bases. The CDR3 totals 15 residues. The CDR3 protein is CASSLPGDLGDEQYF. The CDR3 coding sequence is TGTGCCAGCAGCTTACCAGGGGACTTGGGAGACGAGCAGTACTTC.

This chain joins TRBV19 and TRBJ2-5; TRBD2 matches 12 bases. The V segment lost 7 bases and the J segment 0 bases; nucleotides outside the gene matches: 15. The CDR3 extends over 19 amino acids. Germline CDR1 and CDR2: LNHDA and SQIVND (reference sequence). The CDR3 loop reads CASKGFTSGRSLYQETQYF. The CDR3 DNA reads TGTGCCAGTAAGGGTTTTACTAGCGGGAGGTCCTTGTACCAAGAGACCCAGTACTTC.

The chain has TRBV14 and TRBJ2-6; D may be TRBD2 (6 bases). CDR1 is SGHDN, CDR2 FVKESK, per germline. Trimming cost V 1 base and J 8 bases, with 9 bases left between them. The CDR3 totals 14 residues. The chain's CDR3 is CASSQVAGPNVLTF. Written as DNA, the CDR3 is TGTGCCAGCAGCCAAGTTGCGGGACCCAACGTCCTGACTTTC.

The V gene is TRBV10-3, the J gene TRBJ1-1; TRBD1 is a possible D gene (5 bases). V lost 3 bases and J 6 bases, leaving 14 bases between the germline ends. There are 14 residues in the CDR3. The germline gives CDR1 ENHRY, CDR2 SYGVKD. The CDR3 reads CAISEGHEVAEAFF. The CDR3 DNA follows: TGTGCCATCAGTGAAGGACACGAGGTCGCTGAAGCTTTCTTT.

The gene calls are TRBV19 and TRBJ2-3; 7 bases map to TRBD2. The V segment lost 9 bases and the J segment 4 bases; nucleotides outside the gene matches: 13. The CDR3 totals 15 residues. Germline CDR1 is LNHDA and CDR2 is SQIVND (reference sequence). In DNA form, the CDR3 reads TGTGCCAGCGAAAAAGGGCGGGGAGGGGCAGATACGCAGTATTTT. It encodes CASEKGRGGADTQYF.

V usage is TRBV30 and J usage is TRBJ2-4, with a weak D call TRBD2 (6 bases). Germline V gives CDR1 GTSNPN, CDR2 SVGIG (reference sequence). The CDR3 loop spans 16 amino acids. Trimming took off 0 bases at V and 3 bases at J, with 15 bases between the two ends. The CDR3: CAWSVRGLVDKNIQYF. The DNA for the CDR3 is TGTGCCTGGAGTGTACGGGGGTTGGTAGACAAAAACATTCAGTACTTC. The variable domain in full, completed from reference TRBV30 and TRBJ2-4, reads SQTIHQWPATLVQPVGSPLSLECTVEGTSNPNLYWYRQAAGRGLQLLFYSVGIGQISSEVPQNLSASRPQDRQFILSSKKLLLSDSGFYLCAWSVRGLVDKNIQYFGAGTRLSVL.

As for this clone: One end of the junction is discordant with germline, which a read error may explain. The chain carries TRBV28 and TRBJ2-7, with no clear D. CDR1 and CDR2 from the germline V gene are MDHEN and SYDVKM. This CDR3 has 14 amino acids. The CDR3: CASSFLGVGYERYF. For the CDR3, the DNA is TGTGCCAGCAGCTTCCTTGGGGTGGGCTACGAGCGGTACTTC.

The rearrangement joins TRBV19 to TRBJ1-2; D ambiguous. The germline V and J ends were trimmed by 6 bases and 9 bases, with 17 bases remaining between them. There are 13 residues in the CDR3. Germline V gene sequence: CDR1 LNHDA, CDR2 SQIVND (reference sequence). The CDR3 DNA follows: TGTGCCAGTAGCTGGGATTCGGGTAAAAGCTACACCTTC. Its protein product is CASSWDSGKSYTF. Together with reference TRBV19 and TRBJ1-2, the CDR3 gives the full variable domain: DGGITQSPKYLFRKEGQNVTLSCEQNLNHDAMYWYRQDPGQGLRLIYYSQIVNDFQKGDIAEGYSVSREKKESFPLTVTSAQKNPTAFYLCASSWDSGKSYTFGSGTRLTVV.

CDR3 residues: CASSLDETQYF. The CDR3 coding sequence is TGCGCCAGCAGCTTGGACGAGACCCAGTACTTC. This sequence joins TRBV5-1 and TRBJ2-5; the D is unclear. Deletions cut 0 bases from V and 5 bases from J, with 2 bases between. In germline, CDR1 is SGHRS, CDR2 YFSETQ. The CDR3 spans 11 residues. The full variable domain, with the rest looked up from reference TRBV5-1 and TRBJ2-5, is KAGVTQTPRYLIKTRGQQVTLSCSPISGHRSVSWYQQTPGQGLQFLFEYFSETQRNKGNFPGRFSGRQFSNSRSEMNVSTLELGDSALYLCASSLDETQYFGPGTRLLVL.

The chain carries TRBV7-8 and TRBJ1-5; D is unclear. V was shortened by 2 bases and J by 0 bases, with 5 bases between the two germline ends. The germline CDR1 and CDR2 sequences are SGHVS and FQNEAQ. There are 14 residues in the CDR3. DNA of the CDR3: TGTGCCAGCAGCTTATCAGTTAGCAATCAGCCCCAGCATTTT. It codes for CASSLSVSNQPQHF.

On this clone itself: This sample also contains other DNA sequences that code for the same CDR3. V is TRBV19 and J is TRBJ2-6, with no clear D. CDR1 is LNHDA, CDR2 SQIVND, per germline (reference sequence). The CDR3 is made up of 15 amino acids. V was cut by 3 bases and J by 1 base, with 7 bases left in between. The CDR3 coding sequence is TGTGCCAGTAGTATCCAAGGGTCTGGGGCCAACGTCCTGACTTTC. Protein: CASSIQGSGANVLTF.